This TCR beta chain was recovered during a study of OX40 agonist ivuxolimab in advanced cancers. About the research overall: Mean age 60 years, range about 23 to 79; approximately 83% male. Eligibility rules accepted prior anti-PD-1, anti-PD-L1 or anti-CTLA-4 therapy, and roughly 42% had some. Study results and limitations: Dose levels from 0.1 to 3.0 mg/kg saw CD4+ and CD8+ blood T cells expand clonally by week 6.

The table came from immunoSEQ multiplex PCR; TCRdb's copy has only in-frame clones and leaves some out. Among fewer than 70,000 clones listed, approximately 90% were seen once. The V gene lost 5 bases and the J gene lost 3 bases, with 8 bases spanning the gap. CDR3 length: 12 residues. Germline V gene sequence: CDR1 SGHAT, CDR2 FQNNGV. As for this clone: The antigen is not known.

This receptor was obtained from an adult with an advanced solid tumor such as melanoma, head and neck, liver or kidney cancer. The sample in question was CD4+ or CD8+ T cells sorted from blood, obtained in a trial of the OX40 agonist ivuxolimab. The V gene is TRBV11-2, the J gene TRBJ2-7, with D tentatively TRBD2 (6 bases). CDR3: CASSRGNYEQYF. CDR3 DNA: TGTGCCAGCAGCCGGGGGAACTACGAGCAGTACTTC. Using reference TRBV11-2 and TRBJ2-7 for the parts outside the CDR3, the full variable domain is EAGVAQSPRYKIIEKRQSVAFWCNPISGHATLYWYQQILGQGPKLLIQFQNNGVVDDSQLPKDRFSAERLKGVDSTLKIQPAKLEDSAVYLCASSRGNYEQYFGPGTRLTVT.